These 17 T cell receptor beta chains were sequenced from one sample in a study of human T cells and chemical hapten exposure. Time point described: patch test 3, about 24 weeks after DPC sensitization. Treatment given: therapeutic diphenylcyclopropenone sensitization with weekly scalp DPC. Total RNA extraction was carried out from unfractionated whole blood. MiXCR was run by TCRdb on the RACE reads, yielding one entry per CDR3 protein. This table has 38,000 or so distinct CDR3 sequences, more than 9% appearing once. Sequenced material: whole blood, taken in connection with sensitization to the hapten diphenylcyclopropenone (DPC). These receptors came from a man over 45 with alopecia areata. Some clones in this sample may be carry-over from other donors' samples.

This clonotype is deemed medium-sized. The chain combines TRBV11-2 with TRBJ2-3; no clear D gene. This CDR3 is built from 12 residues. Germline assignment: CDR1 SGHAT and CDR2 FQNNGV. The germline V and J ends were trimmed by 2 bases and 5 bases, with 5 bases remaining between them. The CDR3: CASSLFGDTQYF. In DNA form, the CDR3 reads TGTGCCAGCAGCTTATTCGGAGATACGCAGTATTTT.

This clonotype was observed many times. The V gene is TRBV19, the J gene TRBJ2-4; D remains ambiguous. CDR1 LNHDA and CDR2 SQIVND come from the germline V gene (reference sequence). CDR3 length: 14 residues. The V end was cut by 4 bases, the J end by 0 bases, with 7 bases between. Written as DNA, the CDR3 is TGTGCCAGTAGTAACCGAGTAGCCAAAAACATTCAGTACTTC. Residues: CASSNRVAKNIQYF.

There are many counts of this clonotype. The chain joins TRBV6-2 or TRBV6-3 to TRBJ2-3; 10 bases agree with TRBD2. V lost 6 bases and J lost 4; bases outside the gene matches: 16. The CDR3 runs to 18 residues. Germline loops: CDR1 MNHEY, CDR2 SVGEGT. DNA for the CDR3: TGTGCCAGCAGAACTGCACCGGGACTAGCGCTAGAAGCAGATACGCAGTATTTT. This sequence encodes CASRTAPGLALEADTQYF.

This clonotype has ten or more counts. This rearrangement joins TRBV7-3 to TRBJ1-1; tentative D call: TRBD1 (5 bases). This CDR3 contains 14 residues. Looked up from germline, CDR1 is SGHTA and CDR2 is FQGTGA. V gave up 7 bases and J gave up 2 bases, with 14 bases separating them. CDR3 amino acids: CASTKRRGNTEAFF. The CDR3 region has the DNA TGTGCCAGCACCAAAAGAAGGGGTAACACTGAAGCTTTCTTT.

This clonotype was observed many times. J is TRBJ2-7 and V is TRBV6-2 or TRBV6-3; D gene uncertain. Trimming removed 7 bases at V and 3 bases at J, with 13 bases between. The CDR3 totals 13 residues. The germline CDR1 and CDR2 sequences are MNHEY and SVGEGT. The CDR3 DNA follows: TGTGCCAGCACCTACTCAGGCGTCTACGAGCAGTACTTC. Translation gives CASTYSGVYEQYF.

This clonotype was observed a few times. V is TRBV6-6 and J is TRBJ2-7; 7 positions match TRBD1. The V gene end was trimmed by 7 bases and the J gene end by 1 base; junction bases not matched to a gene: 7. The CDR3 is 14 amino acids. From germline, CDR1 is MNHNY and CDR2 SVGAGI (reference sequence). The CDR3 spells CASIARGQSYEQYF. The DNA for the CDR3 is TGTGCCAGCATAGCCAGGGGACAGTCCTACGAGCAGTACTTC.

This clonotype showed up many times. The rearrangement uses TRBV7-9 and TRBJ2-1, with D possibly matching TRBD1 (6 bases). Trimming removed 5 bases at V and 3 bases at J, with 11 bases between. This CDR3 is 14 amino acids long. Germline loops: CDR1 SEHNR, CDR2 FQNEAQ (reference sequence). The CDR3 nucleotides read TGTGCCAGCAGCCCGGACAGAAGCTACAATGAGCAGTTCTTC. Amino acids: CASSPDRSYNEQFF.

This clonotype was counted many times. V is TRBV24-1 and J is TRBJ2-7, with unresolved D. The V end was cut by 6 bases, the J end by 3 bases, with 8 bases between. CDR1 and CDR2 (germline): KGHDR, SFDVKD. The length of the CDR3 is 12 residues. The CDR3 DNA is TGTGCCACCAGTTCTGGGGTCTACGAGCAGTACTTC. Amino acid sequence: CATSSGVYEQYF.

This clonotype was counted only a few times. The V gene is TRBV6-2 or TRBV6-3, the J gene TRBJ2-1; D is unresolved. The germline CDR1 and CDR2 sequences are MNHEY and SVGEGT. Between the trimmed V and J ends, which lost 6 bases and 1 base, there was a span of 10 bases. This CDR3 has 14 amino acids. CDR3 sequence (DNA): TGTGCCAGCAGACCGGATATATCCTACAATGAGCAGTTCTTC. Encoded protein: CASRPDISYNEQFF.

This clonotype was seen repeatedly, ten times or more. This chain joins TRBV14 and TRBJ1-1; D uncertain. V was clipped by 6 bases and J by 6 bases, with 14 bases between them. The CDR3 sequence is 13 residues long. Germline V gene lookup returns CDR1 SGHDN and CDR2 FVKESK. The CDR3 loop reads CASRQPGAPEAFF. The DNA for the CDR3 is TGTGCCAGCAGACAACCGGGAGCACCTGAAGCTTTCTTT. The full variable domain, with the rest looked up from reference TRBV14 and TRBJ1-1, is EAGVTQFPSHSVIEKGQTVTLRCDPISGHDNLYWYRRVMGKEIKFLLHFVKESKQDESGMPNNRFLAERTGGTYSTLKVQPAELEDSGVYFCASRQPGAPEAFFGQGTRLTVV.

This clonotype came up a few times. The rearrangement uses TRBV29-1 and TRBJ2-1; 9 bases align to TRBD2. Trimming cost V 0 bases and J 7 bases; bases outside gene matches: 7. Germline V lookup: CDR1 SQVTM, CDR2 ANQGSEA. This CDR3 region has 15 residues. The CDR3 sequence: CSVEDRGLAWNEQFF. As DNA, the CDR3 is TGCAGCGTTGAAGATAGGGGACTAGCATGGAATGAGCAGTTCTTC.

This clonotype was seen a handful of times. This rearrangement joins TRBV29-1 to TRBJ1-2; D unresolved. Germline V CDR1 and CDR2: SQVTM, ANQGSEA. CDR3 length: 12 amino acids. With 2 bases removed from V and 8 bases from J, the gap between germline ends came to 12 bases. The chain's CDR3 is CSVEKGRSGYTF. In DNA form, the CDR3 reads TGCAGCGTTGAAAAGGGCCGCTCAGGCTACACCTTC.

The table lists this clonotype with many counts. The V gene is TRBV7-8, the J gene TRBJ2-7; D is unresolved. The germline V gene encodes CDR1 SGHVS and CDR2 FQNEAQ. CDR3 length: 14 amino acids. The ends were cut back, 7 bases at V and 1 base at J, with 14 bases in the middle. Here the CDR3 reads CASIPGSRSYEQYF. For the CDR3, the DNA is TGTGCCAGCATCCCAGGCTCTAGATCCTACGAGCAGTACTTC.

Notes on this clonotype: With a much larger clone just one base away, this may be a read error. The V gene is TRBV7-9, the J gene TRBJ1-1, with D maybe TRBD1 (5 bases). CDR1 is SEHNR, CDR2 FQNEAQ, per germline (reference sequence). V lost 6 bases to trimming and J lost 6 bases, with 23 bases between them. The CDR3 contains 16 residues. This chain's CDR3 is CASSSPAGRIGAEAFF. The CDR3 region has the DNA TGTGCCAGCAGTAGCCCCGCAGGGAGGATTGGGGCTGAAGCTTTCTTT.

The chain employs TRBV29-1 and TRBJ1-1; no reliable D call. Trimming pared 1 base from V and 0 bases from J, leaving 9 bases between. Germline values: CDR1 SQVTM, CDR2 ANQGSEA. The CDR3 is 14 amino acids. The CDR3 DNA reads TGCAGCGTTGAAGTGGCTGGAATGAACACTGAAGCTTTCTTT. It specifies CSVEVAGMNTEAFF.

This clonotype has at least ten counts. CDR3 sequence: CASSLSPGGNTIYF. CDR3 bases: TGCGCCAGCAGCTTGTCGCCAGGAGGAAACACCATATATTTT. The chain joins TRBV5-1 to TRBJ1-3; D unclear. This CDR3 region has 14 residues. V lost 1 base, J lost 4 bases, and 9 bases lay in between. The germline V gene encodes CDR1 SGHRS and CDR2 YFSETQ.

CDR3 region: CASSSGLERETQYF. The DNA of the CDR3 is TGCGCCAGCAGCTCGGGACTAGAGAGAGAGACCCAGTACTTC. The chain links TRBV5-1 to TRBJ2-5; 8 bases agree with TRBD2. This CDR3 spans 14 amino acids. V lost 3 bases, J lost 4 bases, and 5 bases stayed unmatched. The germline V gene has CDR1 SGHRS and CDR2 YFSETQ.